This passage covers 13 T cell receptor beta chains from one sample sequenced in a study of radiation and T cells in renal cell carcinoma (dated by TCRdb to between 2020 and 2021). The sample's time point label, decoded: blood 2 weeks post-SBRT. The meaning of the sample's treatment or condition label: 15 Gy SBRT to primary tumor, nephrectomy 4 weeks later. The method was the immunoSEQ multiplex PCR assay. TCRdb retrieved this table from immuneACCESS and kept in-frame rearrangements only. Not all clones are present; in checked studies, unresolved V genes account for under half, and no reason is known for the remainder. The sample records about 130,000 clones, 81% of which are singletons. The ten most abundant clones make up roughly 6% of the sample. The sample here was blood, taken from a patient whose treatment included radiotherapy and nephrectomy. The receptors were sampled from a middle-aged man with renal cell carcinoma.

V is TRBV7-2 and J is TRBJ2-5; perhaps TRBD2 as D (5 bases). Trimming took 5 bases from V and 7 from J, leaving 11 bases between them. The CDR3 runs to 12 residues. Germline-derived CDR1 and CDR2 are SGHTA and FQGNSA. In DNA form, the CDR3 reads TGTGCCAGCAGCCCGGACTCAGGGACCCAGTACTTC. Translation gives CASSPDSGTQYF.

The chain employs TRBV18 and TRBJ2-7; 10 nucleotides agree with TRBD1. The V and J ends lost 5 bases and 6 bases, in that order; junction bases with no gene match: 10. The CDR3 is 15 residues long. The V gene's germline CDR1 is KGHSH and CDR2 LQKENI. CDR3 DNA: TGTGCCAGCTCATCCGGACAGGGGGTACTAGCCGAGCAGTACTTC. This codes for CASSSGQGVLAEQYF.

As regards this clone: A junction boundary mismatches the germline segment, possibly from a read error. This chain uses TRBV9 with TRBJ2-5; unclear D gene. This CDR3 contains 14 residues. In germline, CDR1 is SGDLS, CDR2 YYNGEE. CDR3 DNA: TGTGCCAGCGGCGTCGGACCGACCCAAGAGACCCAGTACTTC. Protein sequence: CASGVGPTQETQYF.

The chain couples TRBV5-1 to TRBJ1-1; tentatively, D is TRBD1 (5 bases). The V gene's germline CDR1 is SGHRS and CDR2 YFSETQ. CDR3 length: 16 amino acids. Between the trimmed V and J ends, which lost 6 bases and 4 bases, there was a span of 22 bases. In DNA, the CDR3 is TGCGCCAGCACCACGGCTGGGCGGGGGAAGGGCACTGAAGCTTTCTTT. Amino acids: CASTTAGRGKGTEAFF.

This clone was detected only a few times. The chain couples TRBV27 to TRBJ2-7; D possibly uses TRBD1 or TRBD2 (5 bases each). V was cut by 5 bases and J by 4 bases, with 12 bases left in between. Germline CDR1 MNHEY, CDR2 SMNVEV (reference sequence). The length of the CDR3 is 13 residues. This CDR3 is CASSARGGYEQYF. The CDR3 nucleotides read TGTGCCAGCAGTGCCCGGGGCGGGTACGAGCAGTACTTC.

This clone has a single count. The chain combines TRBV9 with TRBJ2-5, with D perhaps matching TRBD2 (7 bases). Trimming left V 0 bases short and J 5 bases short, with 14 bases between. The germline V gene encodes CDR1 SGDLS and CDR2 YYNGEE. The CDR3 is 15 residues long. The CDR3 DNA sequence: TGTGCCAGCAGCGTAGCGGGGGGCCTGGGGGAGACCCAGTACTTC. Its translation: CASSVAGGLGETQYF.

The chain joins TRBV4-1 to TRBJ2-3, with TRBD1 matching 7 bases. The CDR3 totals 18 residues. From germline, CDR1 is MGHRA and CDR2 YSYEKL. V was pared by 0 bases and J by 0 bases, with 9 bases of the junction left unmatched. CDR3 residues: CASSQEGSQGVSTDTQYF. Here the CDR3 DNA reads TGCGCCAGCAGCCAAGAAGGTTCGCAGGGGGTAAGCACAGATACGCAGTATTTT.

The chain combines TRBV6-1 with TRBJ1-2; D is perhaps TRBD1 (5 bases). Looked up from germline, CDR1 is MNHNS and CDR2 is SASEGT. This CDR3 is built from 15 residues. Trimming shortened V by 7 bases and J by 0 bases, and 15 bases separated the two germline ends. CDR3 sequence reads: CASILGAGANYGYTF. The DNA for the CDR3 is TGTGCCAGCATCCTCGGGGCCGGAGCTAACTATGGCTACACCTTC.

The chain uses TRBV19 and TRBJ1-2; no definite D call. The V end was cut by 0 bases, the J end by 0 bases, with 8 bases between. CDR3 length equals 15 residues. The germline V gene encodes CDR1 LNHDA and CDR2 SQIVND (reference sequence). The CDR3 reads CASSIDRTANYGYTF. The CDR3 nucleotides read TGTGCCAGTAGTATAGATCGCACGGCTAACTATGGCTACACCTTC. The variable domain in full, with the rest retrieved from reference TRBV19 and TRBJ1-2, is DGGITQSPKYLFRKEGQNVTLSCEQNLNHDAMYWYRQDPGQGLRLIYYSQIVNDFQKGDIAEGYSVSREKKESFPLTVTSAQKNPTAFYLCASSIDRTANYGYTFGSGTRLTVV.

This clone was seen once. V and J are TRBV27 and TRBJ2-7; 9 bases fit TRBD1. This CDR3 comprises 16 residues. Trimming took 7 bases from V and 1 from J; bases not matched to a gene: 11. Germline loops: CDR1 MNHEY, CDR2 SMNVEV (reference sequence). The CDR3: CASKPGQGQASYEQYF. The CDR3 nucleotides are TGTGCCAGCAAACCGGGACAGGGTCAGGCATCCTACGAGCAGTACTTC.

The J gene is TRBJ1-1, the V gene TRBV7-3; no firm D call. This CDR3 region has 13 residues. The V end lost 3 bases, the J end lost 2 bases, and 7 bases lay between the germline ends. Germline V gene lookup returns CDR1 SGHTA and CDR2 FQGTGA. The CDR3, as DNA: TGTGCCAGCAGCTTTTCAACAAACACTGAAGCTTTCTTT. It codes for CASSFSTNTEAFF.

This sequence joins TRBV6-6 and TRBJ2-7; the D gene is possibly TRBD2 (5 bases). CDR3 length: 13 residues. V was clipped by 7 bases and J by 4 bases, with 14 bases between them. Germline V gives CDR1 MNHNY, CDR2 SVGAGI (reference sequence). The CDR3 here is CASKNAEAYEQYF. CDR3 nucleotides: TGTGCCAGCAAGAATGCGGAGGCTTACGAGCAGTACTTC.

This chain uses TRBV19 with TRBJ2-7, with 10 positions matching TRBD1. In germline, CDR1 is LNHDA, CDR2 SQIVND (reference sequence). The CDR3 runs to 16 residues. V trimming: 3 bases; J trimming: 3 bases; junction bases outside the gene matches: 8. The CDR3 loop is CASSMEAGTGVYEQYF. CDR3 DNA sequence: TGTGCCAGTAGTATGGAGGCCGGGACAGGGGTCTACGAGCAGTACTTC.